These 17 T cell receptor beta chains were sequenced from one sample in a study of beta chain features in type 1 diabetes. The study reverse transcribed the entire isolated RNA, so it sequenced expressed TCRB transcripts. The method was immunoSEQ multiplex PCR; TCRdb's version includes in-frame clones alone and lacks a portion of them. The data contain 600,000 or so clones, more than 13% of them seen just once; the ten biggest clones take up less than 0.04%. Their target antigens are unknown. Study-wide results and caveats: Patients with Type 1 diabetes showed moderately but significantly shorter TCRB CDR3s in all four CD4+ subsets.

The sample consisted of naive CD4+ T cells from blood. All receptors come from a man between 18 and 35 years old with type 1 diabetes.

This clone was observed a few times. The gene calls are TRBV21-1 and TRBJ1-1; no DNA check was done on the table's D call, TRBD1. TRBV21-1 is tagged as a pseudogene. This CDR3 is 15 amino acids long. The CDR3 loop is CASSYPLTANTEAFF. DNA of the CDR3: TGTGCCAGCAGCTACCCCTTGACAGCGAACACTGAAGCTTTCTTT.

The J gene is TRBJ2-7, the V gene TRBV30; D is ambiguous. The CDR3 is 14 residues long. The V gene lost 2 bases and the J gene lost 7 bases, with 18 bases spanning the gap. CDR1 and CDR2 from the germline V gene are GTSNPN and SVGIG (reference sequence). The CDR3 protein is CAWSSALLTGEQYF. The CDR3 nucleotides are TGTGCCTGGAGTTCCGCACTACTTACTGGGGAGCAGTACTTC.

This clone was seen a handful of times. J is TRBJ1-1 and V is TRBV29-1, with 7 positions matching TRBD1. Germline CDR1 reads SQVTM; CDR2 reads ANQGSEA. This CDR3 contains 12 residues. V dropped 5 bases and J dropped 6; count of bases not matched to a gene: 6. Here the CDR3 DNA reads TGCAGCGTTTCCGGACAGGCCCCTGAAGCTTTCTTT. The encoded protein is CSVSGQAPEAFF.

The V call is TRBV5-6, the J call TRBJ2-5; 8 bases map to TRBD1. Per germline, CDR1 SGHDT and CDR2 YYEEEE. The V and J ends lost 0 bases and 1 base, in that order; junction bases with no gene match: 2. This CDR3 has 15 residues. CDR3 loop: CASSLVGQGQETQYF. The CDR3 DNA sequence: TGTGCCAGCAGCTTGGTCGGACAGGGCCAAGAGACCCAGTACTTC. The full variable domain, rest sourced from reference TRBV5-6 and TRBJ2-5, is DAGVTQSPTHLIKTRGQQVTLRCSPKSGHDTVSWYQQALGQGPQFIFQYYEEEERQRGNFPDRFSGHQFPNYSSELNVNALLLGDSALYLCASSLVGQGQETQYFGPGTRLLVL.

This clone was counted only a few times. The chain carries TRBV6-5 and TRBJ1-1; no reliable D call. Trimming stripped 6 bases from V and 2 bases from J, with 16 bases between. The CDR3 loop spans 15 amino acids. Germline loops: CDR1 MNHEY, CDR2 SVGAGI. The CDR3 nucleotides are TGTGCCAGCAGCCTCCAACGGGGAGTTAACACTGAAGCTTTCTTT. It yields the protein CASSLQRGVNTEAFF.

In this sample, this clone turned up a few times. The chain employs TRBV9 and TRBJ2-7; 12 bases align to TRBD2. This CDR3 is 17 amino acids long. Trimming removed 0 bases from V and 7 bases from J; junction bases left unmatched: 11. The germline V gene encodes CDR1 SGDLS and CDR2 YYNGEE. The CDR3 DNA follows: TGTGCCAGCAGCGTAGCGGAGGCTAGCGGGAGGGTTGAAGAGCAGTACTTC. Its protein product is CASSVAEASGRVEEQYF.

The gene calls are TRBV30 and TRBJ2-7; no clear D gene. This CDR3 region has 12 residues. V was trimmed by 4 bases and J by 6 bases, leaving 13 bases between them. Germline CDR1 GTSNPN, CDR2 SVGIG (reference sequence). DNA of the CDR3: TGTGCCTGGAATCAACCACCAGGCGAGCAGTACTTC. It codes for CAWNQPPGEQYF. Using reference TRBV30 and TRBJ2-7 for the parts outside the CDR3, the full variable domain is SQTIHQWPATLVQPVGSPLSLECTVEGTSNPNLYWYRQAAGRGLQLLFYSVGIGQISSEVPQNLSASRPQDRQFILSSKKLLLSDSGFYLCAWNQPPGEQYFGPGTRLTVT.

This clone was seen a handful of times. The genes are TRBV2 and TRBJ2-1; D is perhaps TRBD2 (6 bases). Per germline, CDR1 SNHLY and CDR2 FYNNEI. CDR3 length equals 14 residues. The V and J ends lost 3 bases and 2 bases respectively, with 8 bases between them. CDR3 loop: CASSDSGAYNEQFF. The CDR3 nucleotides are TGTGCCAGCAGTGATAGCGGCGCCTACAATGAGCAGTTCTTC.

This chain links TRBV11-2 with TRBJ1-1, with unresolved D. V lost 4 bases to trimming and J lost 6 bases, with 9 bases between them. The germline V gene encodes CDR1 SGHAT and CDR2 FQNNGV. CDR3 length equals 12 residues. The CDR3: CASSSPAAEAFF. The CDR3 DNA is TGTGCCAGCAGCTCCCCCGCAGCTGAAGCTTTCTTT. Based on the CDR3 plus reference TRBV11-2 and TRBJ1-1, the full variable domain is EAGVAQSPRYKIIEKRQSVAFWCNPISGHATLYWYQQILGQGPKLLIQFQNNGVVDDSQLPKDRFSAERLKGVDSTLKIQPAKLEDSAVYLCASSSPAAEAFFGQGTRLTVV.

The chain couples TRBV5-6 to TRBJ1-1; perhaps TRBD1 as D (5 bases). CDR1 SGHDT and CDR2 YYEEEE come from the germline V gene. V lost 1 base and J 4 bases, leaving 8 bases between the germline ends. This CDR3 has 13 residues. Written as DNA, the CDR3 is TGTGCCAGCAGCTTGTACCAGGGCACTGAAGCTTTCTTT. Its protein is CASSLYQGTEAFF.

Only a few counts were recorded for this clone. The rearrangement uses TRBV9 and TRBJ2-1; a possible D gene is TRBD2 (5 bases). Germline V lookup: CDR1 SGDLS, CDR2 YYNGEE. Trimming shortened V by 2 bases and J by 0 bases, and 9 bases separated the two germline ends. The CDR3 is made up of 15 amino acids. Here the CDR3 DNA reads TGTGCCAGCAGCGTCCAAGGGAGCTCCTACAATGAGCAGTTCTTC. Translation: CASSVQGSSYNEQFF. The full variable domain, completed using reference TRBV9 and TRBJ2-1, is DSGVTQTPKHLITATGQRVTLRCSPRSGDLSVYWYQQSLDQGLQFLIQYYNGEERAKGNILERFSAQQFPDLHSELNLSSLELGDSALYFCASSVQGSSYNEQFFGPGTRLTVL.

This clone was counted between two and nine times. The chain carries TRBV7-2 and TRBJ1-5; D is unclear. The CDR3 runs 17 residues. The germline V and J ends were trimmed by 6 bases and 0 bases, with 18 bases remaining between them. Germline V lookup: CDR1 SGHTA, CDR2 FQGNSA. The CDR3 nucleotides read TGTGCCAGCAGTATAGGGCCCAGTCGAAATAGCAATCAGCCCCAGCATTTT. Translating it yields CASSIGPSRNSNQPQHF.

This clone appeared a few times. The CDR3 spells CASSLSQGQYGYTF. CDR3 DNA: TGTGCCAGCAGTTTGTCACAGGGTCAGTATGGCTACACCTTC. The rearrangement joins TRBV28 to TRBJ1-2, with D maybe TRBD1 (6 bases). The CDR3 consists of 14 residues. Between the trimmed V and J ends, which lost 3 bases and 5 bases, there was a span of 13 bases. Germline V CDR1 and CDR2: MDHEN, SYDVKM.

This clone was picked up a small number of times. The chain combines TRBV4-3 with TRBJ2-5; D might be TRBD1 or TRBD2, each matching 5 bases. Between the trimmed V and J ends, which lost 4 bases and 5 bases, there was a span of 14 bases. Looked up from germline, CDR1 is LGHNA and CDR2 is YSLEER. The CDR3 length is 14 residues. Written as DNA, the CDR3 is TGCGCCAGCAGCCGCCGGGTCGGGGCTGAGACCCAGTACTTC. Its translation is CASSRRVGAETQYF.

This clone was picked up a small number of times. J is TRBJ1-5 and V is TRBV4-3, with 8 bases lining up with TRBD1. Germline V gene lookup returns CDR1 LGHNA and CDR2 YSLEER. The V and J ends lost 0 bases and 7 bases, in that order; junction bases with no gene match: 5. This CDR3 is built from 15 residues. The CDR3 protein is CASSQDLQGAQPQHF. CDR3 nucleotide sequence: TGCGCCAGCAGCCAAGATCTTCAGGGGGCACAGCCCCAGCATTTT.

This clone has more than one count but fewer than ten. Here the CDR3 reads CASSPGHLVRAEQFF. The DNA for the CDR3 is TGTGCCAGCAGCCCGGGACATCTAGTGCGTGCCGAGCAGTTCTTC. The chain joins TRBV21-1 to TRBJ2-1; TRBD1 was called by the table and not checked on the DNA. TRBV21-1 is labeled a pseudogene. This CDR3 spans 15 amino acids.

The chain has TRBV30 and TRBJ2-1; 7 nucleotides line up with TRBD2. Germline CDR1 GTSNPN, CDR2 SVGIG (reference sequence). This CDR3 is built from 12 residues. With V trimmed by 7 bases and J by 10 bases, 10 bases remained unmatched. CDR3 amino acids: CAYSAGVGEQFF. The CDR3 region has the DNA TGTGCCTACTCGGCGGGAGTGGGGGAGCAGTTCTTC.